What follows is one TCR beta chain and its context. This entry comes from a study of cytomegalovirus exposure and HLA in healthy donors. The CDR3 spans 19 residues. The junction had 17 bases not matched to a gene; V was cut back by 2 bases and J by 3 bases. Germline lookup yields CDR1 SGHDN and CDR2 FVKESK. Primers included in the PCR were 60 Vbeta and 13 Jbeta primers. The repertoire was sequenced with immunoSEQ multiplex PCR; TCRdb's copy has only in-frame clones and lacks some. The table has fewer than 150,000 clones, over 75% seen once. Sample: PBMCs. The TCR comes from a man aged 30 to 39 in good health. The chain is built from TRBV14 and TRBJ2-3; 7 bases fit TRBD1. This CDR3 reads CASSQHISIGTEATDTQYF. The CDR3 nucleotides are TGTGCCAGCAGCCAACATATTTCGATCGGGACAGAGGCGACAGATACGCAGTATTTT.